Following are 13 T cell receptor beta chains from one sample sequenced in a study of metastatic and nonmetastatic thyroid tumors. Treatment of any kind had been given to no patient before thyroid surgery. TCRdb re-analyzed the PCR reads using MiXCR. The sample records 43,000 or so clones, 16% being singletons. Material for sequencing was blood. The receptors were gathered from a female donor with papillary thyroid cancer or a benign thyroid nodule (not recorded which). Some clones in this sample may be carry-over from other donors' samples.

This clone was detected ten times or more. A junction boundary mismatches the germline segment, possibly from a read error. V gene TRBV30 combines with J gene TRBJ2-1, with 7 bases that match TRBD1. This CDR3 comprises 15 residues. Germline CDR1 is GTSNPN and CDR2 is SVGIG (reference sequence). The CDR3 sequence is CAWSVGGPLYNEQSF. Written as DNA, the CDR3 is TGTGCCTGGAGTGTAGGGGGCCCGTTATACAATGAGCAGTCCTTC.

This clone was observed at least ten times. V is TRBV27 and J is TRBJ2-1, with 8 bases identical to TRBD2. CDR1 and CDR2 (germline): MNHEY, SMNVEV (reference sequence). This CDR3 region has 16 residues. The V segment lost 6 bases and the J segment 0 bases; nucleotides outside the gene matches: 7. CDR3 coding DNA: TGTGCCAGCAGGGGAGCGGGAGCCGCCTCCTACAATGAGCAGTTCTTC. Protein product: CASRGAGAASYNEQFF.

This clone showed up many times. This may be a read error: a much more frequent sequence differs by one nucleotide. The rearrangement uses TRBV6-4 and TRBJ1-1; tentatively, D is TRBD1 (5 bases). The CDR3 runs to 15 residues. Looked up from germline, CDR1 is MRHNA and CDR2 is SNTAGT. V was trimmed by 4 bases and J by 10 bases, leaving 22 bases between them. The CDR3 reads CASSATDGGEKTAFF. As DNA, the CDR3 is TGTGCCAGCAGTGCCACGGACGGGGGTGAAAAGACAGCTTTCTTT.

About this clone: Relative to the germline gene, one junction end is altered; a read error may explain this. Other DNA sequences in this specimen translate into the identical CDR3. The chain's CDR3 is CSATGGLAGYTDTQYF. The DNA of the CDR3 is TGCAGTGCTACAGGGGGACTAGCGGGATACACAGATACACAGTATTTT. The chain carries TRBV20-1 and TRBJ2-3; 13 positions match TRBD2. The CDR3 is 16 residues long. Germline V CDR1 and CDR2: DFQATT, SNEGSKA (reference sequence).

This clone was seen at least ten times. The J gene is TRBJ2-5, the V gene TRBV15; 7 positions agree with TRBD2. CDR3 length equals 13 residues. The J segment lost 4 bases and the V segment lost 11 bases, leaving 10 bases of the junction unmatched. CDR1 and CDR2 (germline): LNHNV, YYDKDF (reference sequence). The CDR3 here is CASSSIAGETQYF. The CDR3 DNA is TGTGCCTCCTCTTCAATAGCGGGAGAGACCCAGTACTTC. Complete variable domain (other parts from reference TRBV15 and TRBJ2-5): DAMVIQNPRYQVTQFGKPVTLSCSQTLNHNVMYWYQQKSSQAPKLLFHYYDKDFNNEADTPDNFQSRRPNTSFCFLDIRSPGLGDTAMYLCASSSIAGETQYFGPGTRLLVL.

This clone was found many times. The rearrangement links TRBV7-2 to TRBJ2-7, with no clear D. The CDR3 covers 13 residues. V lost 0 bases to trimming and J lost 5 bases, with 8 bases between them. CDR1 SGHTA and CDR2 FQGNSA come from the germline V gene. CDR3 region: CASSLATANEQYF. DNA of the CDR3: TGTGCCAGCAGCTTAGCTACAGCTAACGAGCAGTACTTC.

This clone was recorded many times. The chain links TRBV6-1 to TRBJ2-4; 7 bases line up with TRBD1. The CDR3 totals 14 residues. J was trimmed by 2 bases and V by 5 bases; bases with no gene match: 3. Germline values: CDR1 MNHNS, CDR2 SASEGT. CDR3 nucleotides: TGTGCCAGCAGTAAGGGGGCAACCAAAAACATTCAGTACTTC. Its translation is CASSKGATKNIQYF.

In DNA form, the CDR3 reads TGTGCCAGCAGCGTCTCTCACCAGGCAGATTACGAGCAGTACTTC. Amino acid sequence: CASSVSHQADYEQYF. The V call is TRBV9, the J call TRBJ2-7, with no clear D. The germline gives CDR1 SGDLS, CDR2 YYNGEE. With 2 bases removed from V and 4 bases from J, the gap between germline ends came to 16 bases. The CDR3 contains 15 residues.

The table lists this clone with many counts. In DNA form, the CDR3 reads TGTGCCTGGAGTGGGCGATCGAACACCGGGGAGCTGTTTTTT. This codes for CAWSGRSNTGELFF. The rearrangement uses TRBV30 and TRBJ2-2, with D hard to call. The CDR3 spans 14 residues. CDR1 and CDR2 (germline): GTSNPN, SVGIG (reference sequence). With 1 base removed from V and 0 bases from J, the gap between germline ends came to 6 bases.

This clone ranks as medium-sized. This chain uses TRBV6-2 or TRBV6-3 with TRBJ2-7; D might be TRBD1 (6 bases). The CDR3 runs to 15 residues. V dropped 5 bases and J dropped 0 bases, with 14 bases sitting between them. Germline V gene sequence: CDR1 MNHEY, CDR2 SVGEGT. The CDR3 coding sequence is TGTGCCAGCAGTAGGACATCGGACAGCTCCTACGAGCAGTACTTC. It codes for CASSRTSDSSYEQYF.

This clone was recorded at least ten times. The V gene is TRBV19, the J gene TRBJ1-3, with D hard to call. This CDR3 is built from 15 residues. CDR1 LNHDA and CDR2 SQIVND come from the germline V gene (reference sequence). V lost 4 bases and J lost 0, with 10 bases in between. The CDR3 loop is CASSTHLSSGNTIYF. CDR3 nucleotide sequence: TGTGCCAGTAGTACGCACCTCAGCTCTGGAAACACCATATATTTT.

This clone was detected many times. The V and J genes are TRBV6-1 and TRBJ1-5; a possible D gene is TRBD1 (6 bases). Germline loops: CDR1 MNHNS, CDR2 SASEGT. Deletions cut 9 bases from V and 2 bases from J, with 20 bases between. The CDR3 loop spans 16 amino acids. The CDR3 reads CASQGGKGHGNQPQHF. CDR3 nucleotides: TGTGCCAGTCAAGGGGGGAAAGGACATGGCAATCAGCCCCAGCATTTT.

This clone has ten or more counts. The V and J genes are TRBV6-5 and TRBJ1-1; D is undetermined. This CDR3 has 15 residues. The ends were cut back, 2 bases at V and 0 bases at J, with 10 bases in the middle. CDR1 is MNHEY, CDR2 SVGAGI, per germline. The CDR3, as DNA: TGTGCCAGCAGTTACGACGGCGGTTTGAACACTGAAGCTTTCTTT. It translates to CASSYDGGLNTEAFF.